The table lists the clone carrying this T cell receptor (beta chain) with many counts. The data are from a study of regulatory T cells in long-lasting Graves disease. Arm-PCR of CDR3 regions and iRepertoire HTBI primers were used to build TCR beta libraries. TCRdb ran MiXCR on the multiplex PCR reads and lists one entry per CDR3 protein. In the table there are around 250,000 distinct CDR3 sequences, 18% of which are singletons. Specified time point: newly diagnosed GD, antithyroid drugs for less than 3 months. PBMC RNA served as the TCR library source. Germline assignment: CDR1 SNHLY and CDR2 FYNNEI. The V segment lost 7 bases and the J segment 2 bases; nucleotides outside the gene matches: 4. The CDR3 totals 14 residues. Another study also made use of these data, one on T cells in Graves' hyperthyroidism and ophthalmopathy.

The clonotype comes from a woman in her twenties or thirties with Graves disease. The chain links TRBV2 to TRBJ2-3, with 9 nucleotides matching TRBD1. Specimen: peripheral blood mononuclear cells (PBMCs), collected at new diagnosis, from a patient treated with antithyroid drugs. CDR3 sequence (DNA): TGTGCCAGCATGGGACAGGGACTCACAGATACGCAGTATTTT. The encoded protein is CASMGQGLTDTQYF.